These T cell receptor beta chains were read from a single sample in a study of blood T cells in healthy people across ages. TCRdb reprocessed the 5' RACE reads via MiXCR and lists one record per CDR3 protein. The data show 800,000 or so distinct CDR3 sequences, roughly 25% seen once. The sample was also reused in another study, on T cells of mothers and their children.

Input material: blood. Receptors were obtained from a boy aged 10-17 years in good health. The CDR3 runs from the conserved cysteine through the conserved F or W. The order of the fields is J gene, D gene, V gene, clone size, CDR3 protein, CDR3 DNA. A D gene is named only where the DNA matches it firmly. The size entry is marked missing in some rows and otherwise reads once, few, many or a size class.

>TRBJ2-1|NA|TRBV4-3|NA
CASSQKTSSVSYNEQFF
TGCGCCAGCAGCCAAAAGACTAGTAGCGTGTCCTACAATGAGCAGTTCTTC
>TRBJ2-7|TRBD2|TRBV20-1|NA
CSARVVGLAVTGQYF
TGCAGTGCTAGAGTAGTGGGACTAGCGGTAACGGGGCAGTACTTC
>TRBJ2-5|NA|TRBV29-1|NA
CSVESRDHREQYF
TGCAGCGTTGAAAGTAGGGACCACAGGGAGCAGTACTTC
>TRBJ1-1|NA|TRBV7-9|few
CASSASGGRGTEAFF
TGTGCCAGCAGCGCGAGCGGGGGGCGAGGCACTGAAGCTTTCTTT
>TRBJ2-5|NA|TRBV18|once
CASSPDRWSETQYF
TGTGCCAGCTCACCAGACAGGTGGTCCGAGACCCAGTACTTC
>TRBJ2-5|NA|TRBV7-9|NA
CASSSGASGAWETQYF
TGTGCCAGCAGCTCAGGGGCCTCGGGCGCCTGGGAGACCCAGTACTTC
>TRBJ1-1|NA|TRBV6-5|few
CASSSPGARRNGEAFF
TGTGCCAGCAGTTCCCCCGGCGCCAGACGAAACGGTGAAGCTTTCTTT
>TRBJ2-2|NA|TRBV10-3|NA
CAISDWPNTGELFF
TGTGCCATCAGTGACTGGCCGAACACCGGGGAGCTGTTTTTT
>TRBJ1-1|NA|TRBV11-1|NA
CASSFGRADTEAFF
TGTGCCAGCAGCTTCGGTCGGGCGGACACTGAAGCTTTCTTT
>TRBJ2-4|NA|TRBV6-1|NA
CASREPRDGGNIQYF
TGTGCCAGCCGAGAACCCCGGGACGGGGGAAACATTCAGTACTTC
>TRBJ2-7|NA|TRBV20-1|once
CSAPGEVYEQYF
TGCAGTGCTCCAGGGGAAGTCTACGAGCAGTACTTC
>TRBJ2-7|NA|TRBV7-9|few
CASSRATSYEQYF
TGTGCCAGCAGCCGGGCGACGTCCTACGAGCAGTACTTC
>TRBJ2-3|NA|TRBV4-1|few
CASSQGTFSTDTQYF
TGCGCCAGCAGCCAAGGGACTTTCTCCACAGATACGCAGTATTTT
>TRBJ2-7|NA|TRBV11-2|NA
CASSLAGSGGAYEQYF
TGTGCCAGCAGCTTAGCAGGGAGCGGTGGGGCCTACGAGCAGTACTTC
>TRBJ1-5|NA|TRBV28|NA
CASSLVRGLSNQPQHF
TGTGCCAGCAGTTTAGTCCGGGGTCTTAGCAATCAGCCCCAGCATTTT
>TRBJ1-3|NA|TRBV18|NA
CASSPRAEGNTIYF
TGTGCCAGCTCACCGCGGGCAGAGGGAAACACCATATATTTT
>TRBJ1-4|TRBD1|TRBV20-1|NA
CSAIAGTGVEKLFF
TGCAGCGCTATAGCGGGGACAGGGGTTGAAAAACTGTTTTTT
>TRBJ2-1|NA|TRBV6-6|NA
CAGQPGPITTDNEQFF
TGTGCCGGCCAACCTGGGCCTATTACGACGGACAATGAGCAGTTCTTC
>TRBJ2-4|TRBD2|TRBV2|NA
CASRLAGVGNIQYF
TGTGCCAGTCGACTAGCGGGAGTCGGAAACATTCAGTACTTC
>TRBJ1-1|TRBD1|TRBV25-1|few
CANGQGVNTEAFF
TGTGCCAACGGACAGGGTGTGAACACTGAAGCTTTCTTT
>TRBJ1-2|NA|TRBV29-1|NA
CSVESIRLANYGYTF
TGCAGCGTTGAGTCTATCAGGCTAGCTAACTATGGCTACACCTTC
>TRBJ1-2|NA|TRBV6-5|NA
CASSRGVGRSYGYTF
TGTGCCAGCAGTCGGGGGGTCGGTCGTAGCTATGGCTACACCTTC
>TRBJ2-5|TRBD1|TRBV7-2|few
CASSQPQGFLQETQYF
TGTGCCAGCAGCCAACCACAGGGGTTCTTACAAGAGACCCAGTACTTC
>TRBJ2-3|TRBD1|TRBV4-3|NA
CASSQDIATGADTQYF
TGCGCCAGCAGCCAAGATATAGCCACAGGGGCAGATACGCAGTATTTT
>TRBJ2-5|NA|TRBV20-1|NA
CSARAGYQETQYF
TGCAGTGCTAGAGCGGGGTACCAAGAGACCCAGTACTTC
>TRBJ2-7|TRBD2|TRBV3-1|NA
CASSRSAGESYEQYF
TGTGCCAGCAGCCGTAGTGCGGGAGAGTCCTACGAGCAGTACTTC
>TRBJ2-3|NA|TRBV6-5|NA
CASSYFERGTDTQYF
TGTGCCAGCAGTTACTTCGAGCGGGGCACAGATACGCAGTATTTT
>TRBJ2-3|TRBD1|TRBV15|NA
CATSTGDRGITDTQYF
TGTGCCACCAGCACCGGGGACAGGGGGATAACAGATACGCAGTATTTT
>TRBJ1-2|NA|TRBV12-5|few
CASGLVHGDSNYGYTF
TGTGCTAGTGGTTTGGTACACGGAGACAGCAACTATGGCTACACCTTC
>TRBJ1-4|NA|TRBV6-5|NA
CASSPKMSTNEKLFF
TGTGCCAGCAGTCCGAAGATGTCAACTAATGAAAAACTGTTTTTT
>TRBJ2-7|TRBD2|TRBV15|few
CATSRGASSGKGPYEQYF
TGTGCCACCAGCAGAGGGGCCTCTAGCGGGAAGGGTCCCTACGAGCAGTACTTC
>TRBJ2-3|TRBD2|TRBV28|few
CASSRGLASTDTQYF
TGTGCCAGCAGTAGGGGACTAGCGAGCACAGATACGCAGTATTTT
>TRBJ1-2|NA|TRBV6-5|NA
CASSYSQGRDGYTF
TGTGCCAGCAGTTACTCGCAGGGTCGGGATGGCTACACCTTC
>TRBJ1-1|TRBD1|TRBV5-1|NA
CASSFGTGGFGTEAFF
TGCGCCAGCAGCTTCGGGACAGGGGGCTTTGGCACTGAAGCTTTCTTT
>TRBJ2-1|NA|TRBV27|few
CASSLAGWGLSEQFF
TGTGCCAGCAGTTTGGCAGGGTGGGGACTGAGTGAGCAGTTCTTC
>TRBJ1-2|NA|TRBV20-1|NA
CSAPYFEYGYTF
TGCAGTGCTCCCTACTTTGAGTATGGCTACACCTTC